The 9 T cell receptor beta chains below were found in one sample sequenced in a study of T cell responses to AZD1222 COVID-19 vaccine. This table comes from immunoSEQ multiplex PCR, and its TCRdb copy is limited to in-frame clones, with some not included. This table has around 100,000 clones, around 94% appearing once. The starting material was peripheral blood, obtained on day 0 of AZD1222 vaccination. All receptors derive from an adult in good health.

This rearrangement joins TRBV28 to TRBJ1-2, with D unclear. The germline V gene has CDR1 MDHEN and CDR2 SYDVKM. V lost 2 bases and J lost 8, with 9 bases in between. The CDR3 has 12 amino acids. The DNA of the CDR3 is TGTGCCAGCAGTTTACCCCGGCGGGGCTACACCTTC. Translating it yields CASSLPRRGYTF.

This clone came up once. The CDR3 coding sequence is TGTGCCAGCAGCTTGACAGGGGGCTTAGGGGACACTGAAGCTTTCTTT. This gives the protein CASSLTGGLGDTEAFF. The rearrangement joins TRBV11-2 to TRBJ1-1, with TRBD1 matching 10 bases. CDR3 length: 16 residues. The germline V gene has CDR1 SGHAT and CDR2 FQNNGV. Losses at the gene ends were 3 bases for V and 3 bases for J; bases not matched to a gene: 7.

The chain links TRBV6-2 or TRBV6-3 to TRBJ1-1, with D unresolved. Trimming stripped 6 bases from V and 0 bases from J, with 8 bases between. Per germline, CDR1 MNHEY and CDR2 SVGEGT. This CDR3 has 13 residues. This CDR3 reads CASSPQMNTEAFF. In nucleotides, the CDR3 is TGTGCCAGCAGCCCACAGATGAACACTGAAGCTTTCTTT.

The rearrangement links TRBV5-1 to TRBJ2-7; 8 nucleotides match TRBD2. CDR3 length equals 15 residues. Germline-derived CDR1 and CDR2 are SGHRS and YFSETQ. V lost 4 bases and J lost 3; bases outside the gene matches: 9. The CDR3 DNA sequence: TGCGCCAGCAGCCTCGAAGCGGGAGAAATCTACGAGCAGTACTTC. It encodes CASSLEAGEIYEQYF. Together with reference TRBV5-1 and TRBJ2-7, the CDR3 gives the full variable domain: KAGVTQTPRYLIKTRGQQVTLSCSPISGHRSVSWYQQTPGQGLQFLFEYFSETQRNKGNFPGRFSGRQFSNSRSEMNVSTLELGDSALYLCASSLEAGEIYEQYFGPGTRLTVT.

The rearrangement joins TRBV6-2 or TRBV6-3 to TRBJ1-1; D not resolved. This CDR3 spans 13 amino acids. V was clipped by 5 bases and J by 3 bases, with 10 bases between them. CDR1 and CDR2 from the germline V gene are MNHEY and SVGEGT. The CDR3 region is CASSVNLYTEAFF. The CDR3 DNA reads TGTGCCAGCAGTGTCAACCTCTACACTGAAGCTTTCTTT.

CDR3: CASSSYTEAFF. Written as DNA, the CDR3 is TGTGCCAGCAGCTCCTACACTGAAGCTTTCTTT. J is TRBJ1-1 and V is TRBV5-4; the D is unclear. Trimming removed 3 bases at V and 3 bases at J, with 3 bases between. Germline lookup yields CDR1 SGHNT and CDR2 YYREEE (reference sequence). The CDR3 length is 11 residues.

The V gene is TRBV4-3, the J gene TRBJ1-1; 10 positions match TRBD1. The germline V gene has CDR1 LGHNA and CDR2 YSLEER. The CDR3 runs 15 residues. V trimming: 0 bases; J trimming: 7 bases; junction bases outside the gene matches: 5. The CDR3, as DNA: TGCGCCAGCAGCCAAGATAGGACAGGGGGAAGTGAAGCTTTCTTT. Its translation is CASSQDRTGGSEAFF.

This chain joins TRBV13 and TRBJ1-3; D uncertain. The CDR3 is made up of 15 amino acids. CDR1 and CDR2 (germline): PRHDT, FYEKMQ (reference sequence). Trimming stripped 4 bases from V and 1 base from J, with 11 bases between. The CDR3 region has the DNA TGTGCCAGCAGCTCGGCTTTGGGGTCTGGAAACACCATATATTTT. Its translation is CASSSALGSGNTIYF. The full variable domain, completed using reference TRBV13 and TRBJ1-3, is AAGVIQSPRHLIKEKRETATLKCYPIPRHDTVYWYQQGPGQDPQFLISFYEKMQSDKGSIPDRFSAQQFSDYHSELNMSSLELGDSALYFCASSSALGSGNTIYFGEGSWLTVV.

The chain uses TRBV5-5 and TRBJ1-3; no firm D call. Between the trimmed V and J ends, which lost 0 bases and 7 bases, there was a span of 8 bases. The germline gives CDR1 SGHKS, CDR2 YYEKEE (reference sequence). There are 13 residues in the CDR3. CDR3 sequence (DNA): TGTGCCAGCAGCTTGGCCCTAGGGAACACCATATATTTT. It encodes CASSLALGNTIYF.